This T cell receptor (beta chain) was sequenced during a study of beta chain features in type 1 diabetes. As for the study in general: There was similarity between patients and healthy donors in age, gender and cell yields. Sorted cells from all samples, numbering 107,917,701, were examined. Study outcomes and limitations: Sampled from patients, naive, central memory and Treg TCRB repertoires appeared more similar than those sampled from healthy donors.

Reverse transcription of all isolated RNA meant that expressed TCRB transcripts were sequenced. Assay used: immunoSEQ multiplex PCR; TCRdb lists only in-frame clones, some missing. Of about 140,000 clones listed, less than 9% are singletons. There are a few counts of this clone. No antigen is known for it. The CDR3 extends over 15 amino acids. CDR1 and CDR2 from the germline V gene are LNHDA and SQIVND (reference sequence). V shed 5 bases and J shed 4 bases, with 17 bases lying between them. The sample taken for sequencing was central memory CD4+ T cells from blood. V is TRBV19 and J is TRBJ1-2, with D perhaps matching TRBD1 (6 bases). The sequence was collected from a woman aged 25 to 45 in good health. CDR3 coding DNA: TGTGCCAGTAGTGACTCCAGGGGTGCAGGCTATGGCTACACCTTC. Amino acids: CASSDSRGAGYGYTF.